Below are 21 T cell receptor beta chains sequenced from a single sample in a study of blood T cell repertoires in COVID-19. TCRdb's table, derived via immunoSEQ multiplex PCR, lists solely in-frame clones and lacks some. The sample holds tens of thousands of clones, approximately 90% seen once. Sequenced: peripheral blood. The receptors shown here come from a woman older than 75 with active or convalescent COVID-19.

In DNA form, the CDR3 reads TGTGCCAGCAGTGAGAATTCCGGGGGCAATCAGCCCCAGCATTTT. Protein: CASSENSGGNQPQHF. This chain links TRBV6-1 with TRBJ1-5; D remains unclear. CDR3 length equals 15 residues. V gave up 3 bases and J gave up 2 bases, with 11 bases separating them. In germline, CDR1 is MNHNS, CDR2 SASEGT.

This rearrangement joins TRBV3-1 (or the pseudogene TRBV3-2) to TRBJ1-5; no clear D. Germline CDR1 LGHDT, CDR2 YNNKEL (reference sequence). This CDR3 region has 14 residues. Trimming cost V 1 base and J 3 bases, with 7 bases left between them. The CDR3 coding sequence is TGTGCCAGCAGCCAAGGCGGCCTCAATCAGCCCCAGCATTTT. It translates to CASSQGGLNQPQHF.

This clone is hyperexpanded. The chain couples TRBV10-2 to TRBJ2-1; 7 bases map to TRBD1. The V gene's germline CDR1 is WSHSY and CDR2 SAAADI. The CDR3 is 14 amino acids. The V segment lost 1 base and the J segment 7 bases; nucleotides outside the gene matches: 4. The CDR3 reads CASSEWDSVNEQFF. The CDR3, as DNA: TGCGCCAGCAGTGAGTGGGACAGCGTTAATGAGCAGTTCTTC.

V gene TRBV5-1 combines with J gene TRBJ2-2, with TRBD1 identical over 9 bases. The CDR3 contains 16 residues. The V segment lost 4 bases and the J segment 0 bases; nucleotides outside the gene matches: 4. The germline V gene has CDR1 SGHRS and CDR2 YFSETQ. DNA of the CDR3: TGCGCCAGCAGCATGGACAGGGGCGCGAACACCGGGGAGCTGTTTTTT. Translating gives CASSMDRGANTGELFF.

CDR3: CASSDRGLSGNTIYF. The CDR3 coding sequence is TGTGCCAGCAGCGATAGGGGGCTCTCTGGAAACACCATATATTTT. The genes are TRBV6-5 and TRBJ1-3, with 7 bases that match TRBD1. Germline V gene sequence: CDR1 MNHEY, CDR2 SVGAGI. This CDR3 is 15 amino acids long. V lost 6 bases, J lost 0 bases, and 5 bases stayed unmatched.

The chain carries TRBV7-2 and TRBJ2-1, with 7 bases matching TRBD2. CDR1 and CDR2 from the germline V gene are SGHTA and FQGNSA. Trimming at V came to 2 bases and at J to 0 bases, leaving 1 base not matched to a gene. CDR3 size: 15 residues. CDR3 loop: CASSLWGGSYNEQFF. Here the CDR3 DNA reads TGTGCCAGCAGCTTATGGGGGGGCTCCTACAATGAGCAGTTCTTC.

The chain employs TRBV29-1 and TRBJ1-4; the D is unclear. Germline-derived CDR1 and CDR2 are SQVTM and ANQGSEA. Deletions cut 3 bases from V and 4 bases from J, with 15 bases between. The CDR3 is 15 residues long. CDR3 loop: CSVDSGLSINEKLFF. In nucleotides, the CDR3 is TGCAGCGTTGATTCGGGTCTTAGTATTAATGAAAAACTGTTTTTT. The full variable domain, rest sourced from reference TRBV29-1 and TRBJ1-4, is SAVISQKPSRDICQRGTSLTIQCQVDSQVTMMFWYRQQPGQSLTLIATANQGSEATYESGFVIDKFPISRPNLTFSTLTVSNMSPEDSSIYLCSVDSGLSINEKLFFGSGTQLSVL.

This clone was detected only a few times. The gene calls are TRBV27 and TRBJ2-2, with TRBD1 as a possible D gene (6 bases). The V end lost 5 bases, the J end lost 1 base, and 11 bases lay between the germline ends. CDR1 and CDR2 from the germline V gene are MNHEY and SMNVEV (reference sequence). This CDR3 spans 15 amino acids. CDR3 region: CASSPGQRNTGELFF. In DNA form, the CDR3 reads TGTGCCAGCAGTCCGGGACAACGGAACACCGGGGAGCTGTTTTTT.

The chain's CDR3 is CASSLGLAGGETQYF. CDR3 sequence (DNA): TGCGCCAGCAGCTTGGGACTAGCGGGGGGAGAGACCCAGTACTTC. The genes are TRBV5-1 and TRBJ2-5; 13 nucleotides align to TRBD2. The CDR3 loop spans 15 amino acids. Germline V gene sequence: CDR1 SGHRS, CDR2 YFSETQ. The trim removed 0 bases at V and 4 bases at J, leaving 0 bases unmatched.

In DNA, the CDR3 is TGTGCCAGCAGCTTCGACAGGGGAAGTGAAAAACTGTTTTTT. Translation gives CASSFDRGSEKLFF. The chain uses TRBV6-2 or TRBV6-3 and TRBJ1-4; 8 bases fit TRBD1. The CDR3 length is 14 residues. Germline CDR1 is MNHEY and CDR2 is SVGEGT. After removal of 6 bases from V and 7 bases from J, the junction contained 7 bases not matched to a gene.

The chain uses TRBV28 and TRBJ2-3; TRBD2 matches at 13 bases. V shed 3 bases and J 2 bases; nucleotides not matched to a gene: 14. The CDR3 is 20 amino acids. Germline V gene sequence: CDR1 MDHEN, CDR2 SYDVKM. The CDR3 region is CASSFLGFGTSGEVTDTQYF. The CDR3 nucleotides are TGTGCCAGCAGTTTCCTGGGGTTTGGGACTAGCGGGGAGGTCACAGATACGCAGTATTTT.

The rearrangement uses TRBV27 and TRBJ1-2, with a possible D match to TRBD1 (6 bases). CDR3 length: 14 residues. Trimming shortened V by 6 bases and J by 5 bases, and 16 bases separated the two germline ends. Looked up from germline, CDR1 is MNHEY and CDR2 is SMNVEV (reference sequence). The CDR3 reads CASRVSRDKYGYTF. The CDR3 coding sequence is TGTGCCAGCAGAGTTTCCCGGGACAAATATGGCTACACCTTC.

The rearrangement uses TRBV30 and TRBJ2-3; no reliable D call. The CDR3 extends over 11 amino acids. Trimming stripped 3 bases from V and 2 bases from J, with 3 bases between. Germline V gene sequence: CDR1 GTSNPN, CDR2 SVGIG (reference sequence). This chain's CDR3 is CAWSFTDTQYF. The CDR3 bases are TGTGCCTGGAGCTTCACAGATACGCAGTATTTT.

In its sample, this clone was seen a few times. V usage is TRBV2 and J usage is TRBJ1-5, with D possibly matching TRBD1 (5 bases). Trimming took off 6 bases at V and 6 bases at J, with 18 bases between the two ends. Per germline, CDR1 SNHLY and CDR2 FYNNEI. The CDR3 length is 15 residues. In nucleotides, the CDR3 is TGTGCCAGCAGCGATCCAGGACATTTCAGTCAGCCCCAGCATTTT. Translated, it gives CASSDPGHFSQPQHF.

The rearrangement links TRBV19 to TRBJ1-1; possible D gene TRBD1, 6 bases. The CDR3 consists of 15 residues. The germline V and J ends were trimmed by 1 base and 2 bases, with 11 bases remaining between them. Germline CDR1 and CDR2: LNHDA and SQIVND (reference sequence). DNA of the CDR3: TGTGCCAGTAGTATAGGTGCCAGGGGAAACACTGAAGCTTTCTTT. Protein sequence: CASSIGARGNTEAFF.

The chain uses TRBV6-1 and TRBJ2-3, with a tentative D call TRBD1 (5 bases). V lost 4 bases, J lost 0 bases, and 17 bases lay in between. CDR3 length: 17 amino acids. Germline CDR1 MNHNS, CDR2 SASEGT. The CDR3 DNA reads TGTGCCAGCAGTGCTCTGATTACAGGTTCTAGCACAGATACGCAGTATTTT. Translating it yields CASSALITGSSTDTQYF.

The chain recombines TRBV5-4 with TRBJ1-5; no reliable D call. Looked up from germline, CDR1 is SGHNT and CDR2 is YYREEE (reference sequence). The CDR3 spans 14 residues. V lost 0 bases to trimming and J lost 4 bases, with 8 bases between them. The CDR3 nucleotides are TGTGCCAGCAGCTTGGCAGGAGGTAATCAGCCCCAGCATTTT. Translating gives CASSLAGGNQPQHF.

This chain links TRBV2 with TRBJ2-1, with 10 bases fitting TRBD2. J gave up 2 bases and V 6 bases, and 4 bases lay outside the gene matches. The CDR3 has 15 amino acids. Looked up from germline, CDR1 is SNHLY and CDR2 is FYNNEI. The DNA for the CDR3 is TGTGCCAGCAGCTTTAGCGGGGGGACCTACAATGAGCAGTTCTTC. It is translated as CASSFSGGTYNEQFF. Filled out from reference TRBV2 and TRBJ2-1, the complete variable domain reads EPEVTQTPSHQVTQMGQEVILRCVPISNHLYFYWYRQILGQKVEFLVSFYNNEISEKSEIFDDQFSVERPDGSNFTLKIRSTKLEDSAMYFCASSFSGGTYNEQFFGPGTRLTVL.

The CDR3 loop is CASSMRPGNIQYF. Here the CDR3 DNA reads TGTGCCAGTAGTATGAGGCCGGGAAACATTCAGTACTTC. The chain has TRBV19 and TRBJ2-4; D not certain. The germline CDR1 and CDR2 sequences are LNHDA and SQIVND (reference sequence). V shed 3 bases and J shed 6 bases, with 9 bases lying between them. The CDR3 is 13 amino acids.

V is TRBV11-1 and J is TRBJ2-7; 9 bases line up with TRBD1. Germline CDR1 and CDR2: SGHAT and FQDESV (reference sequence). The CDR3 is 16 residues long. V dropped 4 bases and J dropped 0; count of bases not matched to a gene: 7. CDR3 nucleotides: TGTGCCAGCAGCTCCAAACAGGGGGCGGTCTCCTACGAGCAGTACTTC. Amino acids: CASSSKQGAVSYEQYF.

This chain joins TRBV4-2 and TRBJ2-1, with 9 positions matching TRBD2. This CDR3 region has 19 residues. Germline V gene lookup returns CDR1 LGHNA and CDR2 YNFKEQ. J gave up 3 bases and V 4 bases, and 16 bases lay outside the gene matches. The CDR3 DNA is TGTGCCAGCAGCCTCTTAAGGGGGCGGGGGGGCGACTTCTACAATGAGCAGTTCTTC. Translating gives CASSLLRGRGGDFYNEQFF.